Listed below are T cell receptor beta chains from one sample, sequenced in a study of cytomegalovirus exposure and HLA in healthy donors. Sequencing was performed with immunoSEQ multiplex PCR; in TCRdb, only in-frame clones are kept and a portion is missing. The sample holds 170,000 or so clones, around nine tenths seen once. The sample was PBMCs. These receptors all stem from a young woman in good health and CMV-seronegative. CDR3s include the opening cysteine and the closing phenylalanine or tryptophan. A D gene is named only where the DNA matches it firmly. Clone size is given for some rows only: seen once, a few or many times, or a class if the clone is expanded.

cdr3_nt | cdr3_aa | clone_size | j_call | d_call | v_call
TGTGCCACCAGCAGAGATTGGGCAGGGGGCTTAAATCCCCTCCACTTT | CATSRDWAGGLNPLHF | NA | TRBJ1-6 | TRBD1 | TRBV15
TGTGCCAGCAGTTCGGGAGGCCTTTATAATTCACCCCTCCACTTT | CASSSGGLYNSPLHF | NA | TRBJ1-6 | NA | TRBV28
TGTGCCAGCAGCCTTACTGACGGGTACCAAGAGACCCAGTACTTC | CASSLTDGYQETQYF | NA | TRBJ2-5 | NA | TRBV11-3
TGTGCCAGCAGCTTGGGCGGGACAGGGGAGTATACGCAGTTCTTC | CASSLGGTGEYTQFF | NA | TRBJ2-1 | TRBD1 | TRBV5-4
TGTGCCAGCTCAGCACAGGGAGGGACAAACACCATATATTTT | CASSAQGGTNTIYF | NA | TRBJ1-3 | NA | TRBV18
TGCGCCAGCACCGCGGGACAGGGGTATGGCTACACCTTC | CASTAGQGYGYTF | once | TRBJ1-2 | TRBD1 | TRBV5-1
TGTGCCAGCAGTTACAACCAGGGGGCCGGGGAGCTGTTTTTT | CASSYNQGAGELFF | NA | TRBJ2-2 | TRBD1 | TRBV6-5
TGTGCCAGCTCACCACCCGCCGGTGAAGCTTTCTTT | CASSPPAGEAFF | NA | TRBJ1-1 | NA | TRBV18
TGTGCCAGCAGCCCCAAGGGGGAGAATGAGCAGTTCTTC | CASSPKGENEQFF | NA | TRBJ2-1 | NA | TRBV5-4
TGCGCCAGCAGCTTGGGGCTAGCGGGAGGGGAGACCCAGTACTTC | CASSLGLAGGETQYF | NA | TRBJ2-5 | TRBD2 | TRBV5-1
TGTGCCAGCAGCCCCTTCAAACAGGGAACCTACGAGCAGTACTTC | CASSPFKQGTYEQYF | NA | TRBJ2-7 | NA | TRBV11-1
TGTGCCAGCAGCCTGAGTAACAGGGATGCTTTCTTT | CASSLSNRDAFF | NA | TRBJ1-1 | NA | TRBV14
TGTGCCAGCAGTTCACCGCTGGGACTTAATCATCCAGATACGCAGTATTTT | CASSSPLGLNHPDTQYF | NA | TRBJ2-3 | NA | TRBV7-8
TGTGCCAGCAGTGAAGCCCGAGTCCCATATGGCTACACCTTC | CASSEARVPYGYTF | NA | TRBJ1-2 | NA | TRBV6-1
TGTGCCACCAGCAGAGATACGGGGGGCACCTACGAGCAGTACTTC | CATSRDTGGTYEQYF | NA | TRBJ2-7 | NA | TRBV15
TGTGCCATCAGGGACCCGAGCGGTCTAGACTCCTACGAGCAGTACTTC | CAIRDPSGLDSYEQYF | NA | TRBJ2-7 | NA | TRBV10-3